A selection of T cell receptor beta chains follows, all from one sample in a study of vaccination and CD4 T cells after COVID-19. These TCRs' antigens remain unknown. TCRdb reprocessed the PCR reads via MiXCR and lists one record per CDR3 protein. The table shows approximately 4,600 distinct CDR3 sequences, with roughly 19% occurring only once. The sequencing sample was made of CD4+ T cells from blood, cultured in vitro. Receptors were obtained from a human donor who had recovered from COVID-19. CDR3s include the opening cysteine and the closing phenylalanine or tryptophan. Each record gives: CDR3 length, clone size, D gene, J gene, V gene, CDR3 DNA, CDR3 protein. D genes are given only for firm matches. Clone size is given for some rows only: seen once, a few or many times, or a class if the clone is expanded.

len: 13; abundance: medium-sized; d_gene: NA; j_gene: TRBJ2-2; v_gene: TRBV6-1; CDR3nt: TGTGCCAGCAGTGGAGCCGGAGCCGGGGAGCTGTTTTTT; CDR3aa: CASSGAGAGELFF
len: 17; abundance: NA; d_gene: TRBD2; j_gene: TRBJ2-3; v_gene: TRBV20-1; CDR3nt: TGCAGTGCTTTCGGGACTAGCGGGGGGGCCGGGACAGATACGCAGTATTTT; CDR3aa: CSAFGTSGGAGTDTQYF
len: 11; abundance: NA; d_gene: NA; j_gene: TRBJ2-5; v_gene: TRBV27; CDR3nt: TGTGCCAGCAAGGTCCAAGAGACCCAGTACTTC; CDR3aa: CASKVQETQYF
len: 14; abundance: few; d_gene: NA; j_gene: TRBJ2-3; v_gene: TRBV27; CDR3nt: TGTGCCAGCAGTTCCCTTACAGGCCGGGATACGCAGTATTTT; CDR3aa: CASSSLTGRDTQYF
len: 14; abundance: few; d_gene: TRBD1; j_gene: TRBJ2-7; v_gene: TRBV15; CDR3nt: TGTGCCACCAGCAACCGGGACAGGGTCTACGAGCAGTACTTC; CDR3aa: CATSNRDRVYEQYF
len: 14; abundance: NA; d_gene: NA; j_gene: TRBJ2-4; v_gene: TRBV2; CDR3nt: TGTGCCAGCAGCGCACAGGGTGCCAAAAACATTCAGTACTTC; CDR3aa: CASSAQGAKNIQYF
len: 14; abundance: medium-sized; d_gene: NA; j_gene: TRBJ2-5; v_gene: TRBV18; CDR3nt: TGTGCCAGCTCACCAACAGGATTGCAAGAGACCCAGTACTTC; CDR3aa: CASSPTGLQETQYF
len: 15; abundance: NA; d_gene: NA; j_gene: TRBJ1-2; v_gene: TRBV28; CDR3nt: TGTGCCAGCACCTCGAACCGACAGATCTTCCATGGCTACACCTTC; CDR3aa: CASTSNRQIFHGYTF
len: 15; abundance: NA; d_gene: NA; j_gene: TRBJ1-6; v_gene: TRBV9; CDR3nt: TGTGCCAGCAGCCCCCGGGTAGGGGATAATTCACCCCTCCACTTT; CDR3aa: CASSPRVGDNSPLHF
len: 14; abundance: NA; d_gene: NA; j_gene: TRBJ1-2; v_gene: TRBV4-2; CDR3nt: TGTGCCAGCAGCCAAGAATCCGCTTTCTATGGCTACACCTTC; CDR3aa: CASSQESAFYGYTF
len: 17; abundance: NA; d_gene: TRBD1; j_gene: TRBJ2-7; v_gene: TRBV6-1; CDR3nt: TGTGCCAGCAGCCTCCGGGACAGGGGCTACAGCTCCTACGAGCAGTACTTC; CDR3aa: CASSLRDRGYSSYEQYF
len: 14; abundance: NA; d_gene: NA; j_gene: TRBJ1-1; v_gene: TRBV20-1; CDR3nt: TGCAGTGCTAGGGTCGGGGCCTTGAACACTGAAGCTTTCTTT; CDR3aa: CSARVGALNTEAFF
len: 15; abundance: NA; d_gene: TRBD2; j_gene: TRBJ2-1; v_gene: TRBV9; CDR3nt: TGTGCCAGCAGCGGTAGCGGGGGGGCAGGGAATGAGCAGTTCTTC; CDR3aa: CASSGSGGAGNEQFF
len: 16; abundance: few; d_gene: TRBD1; j_gene: TRBJ2-5; v_gene: TRBV5-6; CDR3nt: TGTGCCAGCAGCCATTCGATCAGGGGGTATGTGGAGACCCAGTACTTC; CDR3aa: CASSHSIRGYVETQYF
len: 17; abundance: NA; d_gene: NA; j_gene: TRBJ2-1; v_gene: TRBV7-3; CDR3nt: TGTGCCAGCAGCTTAACCACCACTTCCGGGACGCCGAATGAGCAGTTCTTC; CDR3aa: CASSLTTTSGTPNEQFF
len: 15; abundance: medium-sized; d_gene: NA; j_gene: TRBJ1-6; v_gene: TRBV10-1; CDR3nt: TGCGCCAGCAGTGAGACGGCTGCGGGCTCTTCACCCCTCCACTTT; CDR3aa: CASSETAAGSSPLHF
len: 14; abundance: NA; d_gene: NA; j_gene: TRBJ1-1; v_gene: TRBV5-4; CDR3nt: TGTGCCAGCAGCTTCGCACGGAAGAACACTGAAGCTTTCTTT; CDR3aa: CASSFARKNTEAFF